This is a list of T cell receptor beta chains from one sample in a study of cytomegalovirus exposure and HLA in healthy donors. This table comes from immunoSEQ multiplex PCR, and its TCRdb copy is limited to in-frame clones, with some not included. Its table lists 200,000 or so clones. The sequenced sample was PBMCs. The receptor set was obtained from a boy aged 5-17 years in good health and CMV-seronegative. The CDR3 runs from the conserved cysteine through the conserved F or W.

v_call	j_call	cdr3_aa
TRBV15	TRBJ2-2	CATSSRGSSANTGELFF
TRBV5-4	TRBJ2-7	CASSLEQSSYEQYF
TRBV4-2	TRBJ2-3	CASSQSVSGGYGDTQYF
TRBV6-1	TRBJ1-5	CASRGARDQPQHF
TRBV10-1	TRBJ1-1	CASSEGRGLGEAFF
TRBV30	TRBJ1-3	CAWSRDRLGGGNTIYF
TRBV10-2	TRBJ1-1	CASSDLSGTGTEAFF
TRBV19	TRBJ2-3	CASSKGGLAGGSTDTQYF
TRBV5-1	TRBJ2-6	CASSQTTLSGANVLTF
TRBV7-2	TRBJ1-5	CASSLVGGINQPQHF
TRBV7-9	TRBJ2-3	CASSLGTSWDTQYF
TRBV2	TRBJ1-2	CASNLMPGQPYGYTF
TRBV11-2	TRBJ2-5	CASSLGLQETQYF
TRBV2	TRBJ2-1	CASRAGKQFF
TRBV7-8	TRBJ1-4	CASRPRGSTNEKLFF
TRBV10-1	TRBJ1-1	CASSESVRENTEAFF
TRBV13	TRBJ2-1	CASSFSVSRRGSSYNEQFF
TRBV6-5	TRBJ2-1	CASGRTISGGNEQFF
TRBV27	TRBJ2-1	CASSSIPSGAEFYNEQFF
TRBV6-1	TRBJ2-7	CASIRDNYEQYF
TRBV6-5	TRBJ1-1	CASSYFPTEEGTEAFF
TRBV29-1	TRBJ2-7	CSVGDYEQYF
TRBV5-1	TRBJ1-6	CASSLELWGQGSPLHF
TRBV5-8	TRBJ1-5	CASSDRQGYQPQHF
TRBV7-6	TRBJ2-7	CASSLEEDFVYEQYF
TRBV4-1	TRBJ1-1	CASSQGQINTEAFF
TRBV4-1	TRBJ1-1	CASSQDLAGTNTEAFF
TRBV5-8	TRBJ2-3	CASSLGNGDISTDTQYF
TRBV5-1	TRBJ2-5	CASSPDRLNQETQYF
TRBV5-4	TRBJ1-1	CASSSMGGGTEAFF
TRBV29-1	TRBJ2-2	CSVEDTANTGELFF
TRBV6-5	TRBJ1-5	CASSYGTAPQPQHF
TRBV30	TRBJ2-2	CAWSVTGRAGVGELFF
TRBV30	TRBJ2-7	CAWASGQVYEQYF
TRBV7-2	TRBJ1-1	CASSNQLGAGDTEAFF
TRBV15	TRBJ1-4	CATSRDLGAGNEKLFF
TRBV5-4	TRBJ2-7	CASSLDGAAEPYEQYF
TRBV9	TRBJ2-7	CASSVEGGPYEQYF
TRBV5-1	TRBJ2-3	CASSLKLTGGTDTQYF
TRBV30	TRBJ1-2	CAWSLAGYGYTF
TRBV27	TRBJ1-1	CASSLYSQPFGAFF
TRBV15	TRBJ2-1	CATSRSSSGGASNEQFF
TRBV7-3	TRBJ1-4	CASSSGANEKLFF
TRBV5-4	TRBJ2-1	CASTLIIAGAAHNEQFF
TRBV6-6	TRBJ2-1	CASSYGTSGGEQFF
TRBV5-1	TRBJ2-2	CASSRLAGDSTGELFF
TRBV5-1	TRBJ1-2	CASSQSTGAHSYTF
TRBV4-2	TRBJ2-1	CASSQPGHRVGDNEQFF
TRBV7-7	TRBJ2-7	CASSQATEGQGPYEQYF
TRBV27	TRBJ2-3	CASSSGTGTDTQYF
TRBV5-4	TRBJ2-7	CASSSLTPRRSEQYF
TRBV27	TRBJ1-3	CASRWPEGTSGNTIYF
TRBV4-1	TRBJ1-5	CASSRNQEDQPQHF
TRBV12-5	TRBJ2-2	CASGFRRTDLTGELFF
TRBV4-3	TRBJ2-7	CASSQDPGPGGEQYF
TRBV15	TRBJ2-3	CATSILRGNTDTQYF
TRBV11-2	TRBJ1-1	CASSQGTGGSEAFF
TRBV5-1	TRBJ2-7	CASSGGQGRDEQYF
TRBV28	TRBJ2-7	CASSLSAGGQREQYF